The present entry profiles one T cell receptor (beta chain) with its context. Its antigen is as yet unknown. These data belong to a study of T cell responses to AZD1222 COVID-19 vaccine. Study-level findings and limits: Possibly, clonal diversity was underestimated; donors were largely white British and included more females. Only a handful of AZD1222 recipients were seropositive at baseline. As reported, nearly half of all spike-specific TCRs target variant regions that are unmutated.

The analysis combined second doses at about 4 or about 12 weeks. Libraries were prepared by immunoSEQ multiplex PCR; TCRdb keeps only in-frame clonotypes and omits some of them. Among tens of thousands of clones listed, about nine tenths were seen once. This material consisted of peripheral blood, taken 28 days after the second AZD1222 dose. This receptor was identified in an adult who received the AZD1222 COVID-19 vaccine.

The CDR3: CASSYERRGTDTQYF. DNA for the CDR3: TGTGCCAGCAGTTACGAGCGGAGGGGCACAGATACGCAGTATTTT. V usage is TRBV6-6 and J usage is TRBJ2-3, with a possible D match to TRBD2 (6 bases). The CDR3 spans 15 residues. V was cut by 2 bases and J by 1 base, with 10 bases left in between. From germline, CDR1 is MNHNY and CDR2 SVGAGI (reference sequence).